These 21 T cell receptor beta chains came from one sample sequenced in a study of blood T cell repertoires in COVID-19 (TCRdb year 2020). To prepare the library, the immunoSEQ multiplex PCR assay was applied. TCRdb provides this immuneACCESS table in a form limited to in-frame rearrangements. Some clones are lacking; in checked studies, under half of them reflect an unresolved V gene, and why the rest are absent is not known. In all, the sample holds under 250,000 clones, and 70% to 90% of those were seen once. About 3% of the sample is held by the ten biggest clonotypes. The source material was peripheral blood. The source of these receptors is a man younger than 35 with active or convalescent COVID-19.

This chain connects TRBV7-9 to TRBJ1-6; TRBD1 matches 11 bases. V trimming: 8 bases; J trimming: 3 bases; junction bases outside the gene matches: 9. Germline assignment: CDR1 SEHNR and CDR2 FQNEAQ (reference sequence). This CDR3 is 17 amino acids long. For the CDR3, the DNA is TGTGCCAGCCTTGGGACAGGGGGTTCTGGCTATAATTCACCCCTCCACTTT. Its protein product is CASLGTGGSGYNSPLHF.

This clone showed up just a few times. The chain couples TRBV30 to TRBJ2-7; 8 bases are a match to TRBD2. The J segment lost 0 bases and the V segment lost 4 bases, leaving 2 bases of the junction unmatched. Germline V gene data show CDR1 as GTSNPN and CDR2 as SVGIG (reference sequence). This CDR3 has 13 residues. CDR3 in amino acids: CAWNSGDSYEQYF. The CDR3 DNA reads TGTGCCTGGAATAGCGGGGACTCCTACGAGCAGTACTTC.

This sequence joins TRBV7-9 and TRBJ2-1; D uncertain. CDR1 and CDR2 from the germline V gene are SEHNR and FQNEAQ (reference sequence). The CDR3 extends over 14 amino acids. V lost 2 bases and J 5 bases, leaving 10 bases between the germline ends. The CDR3 region has the DNA TGTGCCAGCAGCTTAACGGCGGAAAACAATGAGCAGTTCTTC. Protein product: CASSLTAENNEQFF. The variable domain in full, completed from reference TRBV7-9 and TRBJ2-1, reads DTGVSQNPRHKITKRGQNVTFRCDPISEHNRLYWYRQTLGQGPEFLTYFQNEAQLEKSRLLSDRFSAERPKGSFSTLEIQRTEQGDSAMYLCASSLTAENNEQFFGPGTRLTVL.

The rearrangement links TRBV30 to TRBJ1-2; no reliable D call. CDR3 size: 13 residues. V was cut by 2 bases and J by 2 bases, with 9 bases left in between. The germline gives CDR1 GTSNPN, CDR2 SVGIG (reference sequence). CDR3 nucleotides: TGTGCCTGGAGTAGTGCGGGGAACTATGGCTACACCTTC. This encodes CAWSSAGNYGYTF.

The chain uses TRBV2 and TRBJ1-4; 7 bases align to TRBD1. V shed 4 bases and J 7 bases; nucleotides not matched to a gene: 6. This CDR3 has 14 amino acids. Looked up from germline, CDR1 is SNHLY and CDR2 is FYNNEI. The CDR3 DNA follows: TGTGCCAGCAGTGTCGGGCAGGGGGTTGAAAAACTGTTTTTT. Residues: CASSVGQGVEKLFF.

The CDR3 is CASSEGGRGINEQFF. The CDR3, as DNA: TGTGCCAGCAGTGAAGGGGGGCGAGGTATCAATGAGCAGTTCTTC. The gene calls are TRBV2 and TRBJ2-1; D may be TRBD1 (6 bases). The germline CDR1 and CDR2 sequences are SNHLY and FYNNEI. Trimming pared 1 base from V and 6 bases from J, leaving 13 bases between. The CDR3 spans 15 residues.

CDR3 protein: CASSYFGQPDEKLFF. The CDR3 coding sequence is TGTGCCAGCAGTTACTTCGGACAGCCGGACGAAAAACTGTTTTTT. V and J are TRBV6-6 and TRBJ1-4; D possibly corresponds to TRBD1 (6 bases). The ends were cut back, 1 base at V and 8 bases at J, with 14 bases in the middle. The V gene's germline CDR1 is MNHNY and CDR2 SVGAGI (reference sequence). The CDR3 sequence is 15 residues long.

This clone was found once. The V and J genes are TRBV9 and TRBJ2-7; 7 bases match TRBD2. V trimming: 4 bases; J trimming: 3 bases; junction bases outside the gene matches: 10. The CDR3 is made up of 15 amino acids. Per the germline V gene, CDR1 is SGDLS and CDR2 is YYNGEE. CDR3 nucleotide sequence: TGTGCCAGCAGCCCGGCGCTAGCGGAAAGCTACGAGCAGTACTTC. Its protein product is CASSPALAESYEQYF. Full variable domain (remainder filled in from reference TRBV9 and TRBJ2-7): DSGVTQTPKHLITATGQRVTLRCSPRSGDLSVYWYQQSLDQGLQFLIQYYNGEERAKGNILERFSAQQFPDLHSELNLSSLELGDSALYFCASSPALAESYEQYFGPGTRLTVT.

The V and J genes are TRBV5-1 and TRBJ1-3, with a possible D match to TRBD1 (6 bases). The CDR3 is 16 residues long. V was shortened by 1 base and J by 3 bases, with 14 bases between the two germline ends. Germline assignment: CDR1 SGHRS and CDR2 YFSETQ. DNA of the CDR3: TGCGCCAGCAGCTTGTTGGCGGGGGGCATTGGAAACACCATATATTTT. Amino acids: CASSLLAGGIGNTIYF.

This rearrangement joins TRBV5-1 to TRBJ1-4, with 7 bases identical to TRBD1. In germline, CDR1 is SGHRS, CDR2 YFSETQ. The ends lost 4 bases at V and 3 bases at J; junction bases unmatched: 6. The CDR3 totals 15 residues. The CDR3 region is CASSGGTASNEKLFF. CDR3 sequence (DNA): TGCGCCAGCAGCGGGGGGACAGCGTCTAATGAAAAACTGTTTTTT.

V is TRBV21-1 and J is TRBJ2-7; the table's D call of TRBD2 was not tested on the DNA. TRBV21-1 is tagged as a pseudogene. The CDR3 length is 17 residues. The CDR3 coding sequence is TGTGCCAGCAGCAAAGCGTTTAGCGGGAGCGGGGCCTACGAGCAGTACTTC. Translated, it gives CASSKAFSGSGAYEQYF.

The chain joins TRBV18 to TRBJ1-2; possible D gene TRBD1, 6 bases. This CDR3 contains 14 residues. The V gene's germline CDR1 is KGHSH and CDR2 LQKENI. Deletions cut 4 bases from V and 4 bases from J, with 13 bases between. The CDR3 sequence: CASSRQGSFYGYTF. As DNA, the CDR3 is TGTGCCAGCTCACGGCAGGGGAGTTTCTATGGCTACACCTTC.

The chain employs TRBV28 and TRBJ2-4; 10 bases agree with TRBD2. V trimming: 5 bases; J trimming: 6 bases; junction bases outside the gene matches: 4. This CDR3 contains 14 residues. In germline, CDR1 is MDHEN, CDR2 SYDVKM. The CDR3 DNA sequence: TGTGCCAGCAGTCGGGGACTAGCGACAAACATTCAGTACTTC. The encoded protein is CASSRGLATNIQYF. Drawing the rest from reference TRBV28 and TRBJ2-4, the complete variable domain is DVKVTQSSRYLVKRTGEKVFLECVQDMDHENMFWYRQDPGLGLRLIYFSYDVKMKEKGDIPEGYSVSREKKERFSLILESASTNQTSMYLCASSRGLATNIQYFGAGTRLSVL.

This chain uses TRBV5-4 with TRBJ2-5; 11 bases match TRBD1. This CDR3 comprises 15 residues. CDR1 is SGHNT and CDR2 is YYREEE in the germline V gene (reference sequence). The junction had 4 bases not matched to a gene; V was cut back by 2 bases and J by 4 bases. As DNA, the CDR3 is TGTGCCAGCAGCTTCTCCGGGACAGGGGGAGAGACCCAGTACTTC. Its translation: CASSFSGTGGETQYF.

This clone was observed a few times. This chain links TRBV6-5 with TRBJ1-1; 9 nucleotides agree with TRBD1. CDR1 is MNHEY, CDR2 SVGAGI, per germline. The CDR3 has 13 residues. With 5 bases clipped from V and 9 bases from J, the junction kept 7 bases outside the gene matches. CDR3 nucleotides: TGTGCCAGCAGTAGCGGGACAGGGTTCCAAGCTTTCTTT. Protein product: CASSSGTGFQAFF.

J is TRBJ2-6 and V is TRBV28, with 7 bases that match TRBD2. V was pared by 8 bases and J by 0 bases, with 4 bases of the junction left unmatched. Germline V gives CDR1 MDHEN, CDR2 SYDVKM. The CDR3 is 15 amino acids. In DNA form, the CDR3 reads TGTGCCAGCCTGGGCGGGGGCTCTGGGGCCAACGTCCTGACTTTC. This translates into CASLGGGSGANVLTF.

The chain links TRBV6-6 to TRBJ2-3; tentatively, D is TRBD2 (5 bases). Germline V gene lookup returns CDR1 MNHNY and CDR2 SVGAGI (reference sequence). Trimming stripped 5 bases from V and 1 base from J, with 10 bases between. The CDR3 sequence is 14 residues long. CDR3 protein: CASSLDGGTDTQYF. As DNA, the CDR3 is TGTGCCAGCAGTCTTGACGGGGGCACAGATACGCAGTATTTT.

The chain uses TRBV4-1 and TRBJ2-5; TRBD1 matches 7 bases. Unmatched junction bases numbered 10, after V lost 0 bases and J lost 0 bases. Germline values: CDR1 MGHRA, CDR2 YSYEKL. There are 18 residues in the CDR3. CDR3: CASSQETPGQQYQETQYF. CDR3 DNA sequence: TGCGCCAGCAGCCAAGAAACCCCGGGACAGCAGTACCAAGAGACCCAGTACTTC.

The DNA of the CDR3 is TGTGCCAGCAGTGAACAGGCAACTAATGAAAAACTGTTTTTT. Its translation is CASSEQATNEKLFF. V usage is TRBV25-1 and J usage is TRBJ1-4; the D is unclear. This CDR3 has 14 residues. The germline V gene encodes CDR1 MGHDK and CDR2 SYGVNS. Trimming shortened V by 2 bases and J by 0 bases, and 4 bases separated the two germline ends.

The V call is TRBV5-1, the J call TRBJ1-2, with 11 nucleotides matching TRBD1. Germline V lookup: CDR1 SGHRS, CDR2 YFSETQ. Germline trimming cut 3 bases from V and 4 bases from J; bases unmatched to any gene: 8. The CDR3 sequence is 16 residues long. The CDR3 nucleotides read TGCGCCAGCAGCTCGGACAGGGGGCTGGAGGGCTATGGCTACACCTTC. Its translation is CASSSDRGLEGYGYTF.

This clone occurred a few times. The gene calls are TRBV20-1 and TRBJ1-2; tentative D call: TRBD1 (5 bases). The CDR3 length is 11 residues. The germline V gene encodes CDR1 DFQATT and CDR2 SNEGSKA (reference sequence). Trimming took 3 bases from V and 6 from J, leaving 8 bases between them. This chain's CDR3 is CSARTADGYTF. Here the CDR3 DNA reads TGCAGTGCTAGGACAGCCGATGGCTACACCTTC.